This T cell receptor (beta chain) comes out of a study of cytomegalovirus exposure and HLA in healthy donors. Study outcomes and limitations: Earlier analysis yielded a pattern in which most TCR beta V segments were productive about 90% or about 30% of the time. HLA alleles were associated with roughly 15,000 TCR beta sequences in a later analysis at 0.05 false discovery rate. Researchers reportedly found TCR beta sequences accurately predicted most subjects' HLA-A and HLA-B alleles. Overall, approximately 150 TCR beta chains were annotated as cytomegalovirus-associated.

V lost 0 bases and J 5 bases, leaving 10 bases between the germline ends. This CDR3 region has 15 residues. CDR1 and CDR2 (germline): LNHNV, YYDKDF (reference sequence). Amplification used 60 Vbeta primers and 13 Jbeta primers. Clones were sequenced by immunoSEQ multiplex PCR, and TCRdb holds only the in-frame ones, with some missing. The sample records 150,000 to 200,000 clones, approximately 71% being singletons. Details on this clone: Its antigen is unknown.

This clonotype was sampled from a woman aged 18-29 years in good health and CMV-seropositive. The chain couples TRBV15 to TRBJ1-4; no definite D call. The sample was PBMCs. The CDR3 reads CATSRDGQLNEKLFF. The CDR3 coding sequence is TGTGCCACCAGCAGAGATGGGCAGTTGAATGAAAAACTGTTTTTT.